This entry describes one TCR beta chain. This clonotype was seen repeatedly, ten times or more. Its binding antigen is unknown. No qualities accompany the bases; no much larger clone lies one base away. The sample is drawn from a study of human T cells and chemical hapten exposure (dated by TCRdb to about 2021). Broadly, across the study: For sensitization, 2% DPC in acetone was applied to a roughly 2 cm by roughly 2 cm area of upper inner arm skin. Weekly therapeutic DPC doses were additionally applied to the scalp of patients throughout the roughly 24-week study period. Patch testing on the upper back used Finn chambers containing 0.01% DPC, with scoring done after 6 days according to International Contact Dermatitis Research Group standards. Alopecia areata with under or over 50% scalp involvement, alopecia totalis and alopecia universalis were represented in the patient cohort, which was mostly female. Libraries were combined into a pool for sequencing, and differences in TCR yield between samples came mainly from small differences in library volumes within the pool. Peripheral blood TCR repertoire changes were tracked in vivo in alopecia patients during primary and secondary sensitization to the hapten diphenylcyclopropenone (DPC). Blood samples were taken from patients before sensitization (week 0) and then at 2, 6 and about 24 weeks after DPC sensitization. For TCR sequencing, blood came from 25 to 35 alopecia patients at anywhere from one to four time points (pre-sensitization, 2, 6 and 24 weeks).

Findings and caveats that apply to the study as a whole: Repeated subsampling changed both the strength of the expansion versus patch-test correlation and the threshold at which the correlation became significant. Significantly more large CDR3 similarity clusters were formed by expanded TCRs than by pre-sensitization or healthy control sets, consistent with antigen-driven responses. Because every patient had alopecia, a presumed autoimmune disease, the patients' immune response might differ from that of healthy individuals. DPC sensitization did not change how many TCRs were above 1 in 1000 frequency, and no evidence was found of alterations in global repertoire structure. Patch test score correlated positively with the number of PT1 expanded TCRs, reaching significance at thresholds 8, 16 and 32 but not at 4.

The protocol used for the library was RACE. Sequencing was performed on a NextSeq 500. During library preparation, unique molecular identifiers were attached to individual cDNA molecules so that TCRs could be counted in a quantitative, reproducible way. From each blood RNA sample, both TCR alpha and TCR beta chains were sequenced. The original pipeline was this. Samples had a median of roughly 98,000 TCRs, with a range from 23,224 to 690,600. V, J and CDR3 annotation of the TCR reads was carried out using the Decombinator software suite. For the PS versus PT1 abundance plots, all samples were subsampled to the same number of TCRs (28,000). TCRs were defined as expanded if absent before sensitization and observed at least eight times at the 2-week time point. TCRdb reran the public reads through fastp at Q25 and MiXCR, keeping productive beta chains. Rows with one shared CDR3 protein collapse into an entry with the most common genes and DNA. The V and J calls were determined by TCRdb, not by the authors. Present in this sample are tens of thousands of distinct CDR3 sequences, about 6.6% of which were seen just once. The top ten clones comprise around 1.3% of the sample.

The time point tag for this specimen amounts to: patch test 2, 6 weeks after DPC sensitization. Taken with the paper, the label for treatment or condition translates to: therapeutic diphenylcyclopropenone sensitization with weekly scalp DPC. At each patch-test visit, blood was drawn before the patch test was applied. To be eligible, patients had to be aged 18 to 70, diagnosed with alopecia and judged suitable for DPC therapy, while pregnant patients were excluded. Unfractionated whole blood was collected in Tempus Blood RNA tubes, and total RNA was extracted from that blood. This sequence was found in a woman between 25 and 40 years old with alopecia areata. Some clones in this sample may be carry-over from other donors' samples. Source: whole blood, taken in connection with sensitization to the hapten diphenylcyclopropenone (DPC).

The CDR3 loop reads CASSLADGRDRAFF. At the DNA level, the sequence is TGTGCCAGCAGCTTGGCCGACGGCAGGGATCGAGCTTTCTTT. The chain is made from TRBV5-5 and TRBJ1-1; 5 matching bases give a weak D call of TRBD1. The CDR3 runs 14 amino acids, cysteine and phenylalanine included. Only the CDR3 part of the read is kept: 42 bases, read in frame from the first base. In the germline V gene (reference sequence), CDR1 corresponds to SGHKS and CDR2 to YYEKEE. V lost 0 bases and J lost 10 bases; the stretch between them is 16 bases long.